This TCR beta chain appears in the sequencing data of a study of T-cell reconstitution after alpha-beta-depleted transplantation in children. This clonotype was recorded at least ten times. As it was prepared, the TCRbeta library received unique molecular identifiers. Using its own MiXCR run on the PCR reads, TCRdb lists one record per CDR3 protein. The data contain 240,000 or so distinct CDR3 sequences, less than 9% of them seen just once; the ten biggest clones take up roughly 6%. CDR3 length equals 11 residues. Germline V CDR1 and CDR2: LNHDA, SQIVND (reference sequence). With 5 bases removed from V and 7 bases from J, the gap between germline ends came to 6 bases.

Sequencing used PBMCs, mostly from graft donor cells, obtained 180 days after TCRalphabeta/CD19-depleted stem cell transplant. This receptor was identified in a male patient aged 10 to 17 who had a stem cell transplant for acute lymphoblastic leukemia, so the T cells may come from the graft donor. V usage is TRBV19 and J usage is TRBJ2-1; D unresolved. CDR3 DNA sequence: TGTGCCAGTAGTCACCTAAATGAGCAGTTCTTC. Protein product: CASSHLNEQFF.